Below are 14 T cell receptor beta chains sequenced from a single sample in a study of T cell clonality in common variable immunodeficiency. Libraries were prepared by immunoSEQ multiplex PCR; TCRdb keeps only in-frame clonotypes and omits some of them. The profile covers over 50,000 clones, none occurring a single time. The specimen sequenced was peripheral blood mononuclear cells. The receptor source for this set is a person aged 18 to 70 in good health.

In this sample, this clone turned up many times. The read finishes 3 residues shy of the CDR3 end, and the germline J gene is used to complete it. The chain employs TRBV6-2 or TRBV6-3 and TRBJ2-5; 7 bases match TRBD1. The CDR3 consists of 16 residues. Germline V gene sequence: CDR1 MNHEY, CDR2 SVGEGT. V was pared by 5 bases and J by 3 bases, with 12 bases of the junction left unmatched. The sequenced CDR3 bases are TGTGCCAGCAGTGAGCCAGGGACAGCAGTAGAAGAGACC. Its protein product is CASSEPGTAVEET. The full CDR3 sequence reads CASSEPGTAVEETQYF.

Ten or more counts support this clone. The CDR3 end is not reached by the read, which stops 3 residues before it; the germline J gene fills it in. The rearrangement uses TRBV19 and TRBJ2-1; 8 nucleotides agree with TRBD2. The V gene's germline CDR1 is LNHDA and CDR2 SQIVND (reference sequence). The CDR3 has 16 residues. With V trimmed by 4 bases and J by 7 bases, 12 bases remained unmatched. CDR3 loop: CASSKAGTRTRNEQFF. Partial CDR3 DNA: TGTGCCAGTAGTAAGGCCGGGACTAGAACTCGGAATGAG.

The table lists this clone with many counts. The read is 3 residues too short to cover the CDR3 end, so that end is filled in from the germline J gene. The chain carries TRBV5-1 and TRBJ1-1; 8 bases match TRBD1. The ends lost 4 bases at V and 2 bases at J; junction bases unmatched: 4. The germline V gene encodes CDR1 SGHRS and CDR2 YFSETQ. CDR3 length: 14 amino acids. CDR3 sequence: CASSTGQGNTEAFF. CDR3 DNA (partial): TGCGCCAGCAGCACCGGACAGGGTAACACTGAA.

As to this clone: The sequenced fragment ends 3 residues before the CDR3 boundary, so the rest is inferred from the germline J gene. J is TRBJ2-7 and V is TRBV6-2 or TRBV6-3; D is uncertain. The length of the CDR3 is 12 residues. Per germline, CDR1 MNHEY and CDR2 SVGEGT. The germline V and J ends were trimmed by 2 bases and 3 bases, with 5 bases remaining between them. The sequenced part of the CDR3 DNA is TGTGCCAGCAGTTACCAAGGCTACGAG. Its translation is CASSYQGYE. In full, the CDR3 is CASSYQGYEQYF.

The sample holds many counts of this clone. The missing CDR3 end, 3 residues past where the read stops, is filled in from the germline J gene. This chain connects TRBV7-3 to TRBJ2-3; a possible D gene is TRBD1 (5 bases). The CDR3 runs to 15 residues. Trimming left V 0 bases short and J 2 bases short, with 9 bases between. CDR1 and CDR2 from the germline V gene are SGHTA and FQGTGA. The CDR3: CASSLTGAFTDTQYF. The sequenced CDR3 bases are TGTGCCAGCAGCTTAACAGGGGCCTTCACAGATACG.

This clone showed up many times. The read terminates 3 residues ahead of where the CDR3 ends, so the germline J gene completes it. The V gene is TRBV20-1, the J gene TRBJ2-7; TRBD1 matches at 8 bases. CDR1 DFQATT and CDR2 SNEGSKA come from the germline V gene (reference sequence). This CDR3 has 14 amino acids. The trim removed 7 bases at V and 2 bases at J, leaving 10 bases unmatched. Partial CDR3 DNA: TGCAGTGGCCTCCCTCGGACAGGGCCCTACGAG. Its protein product is CSGLPRTGPYE. The CDR3, in full, reads CSGLPRTGPYEQYF.

This clone was recorded many times. The CDR3 end lies 3 residues beyond the end of the read and is filled in from the germline J gene. The chain joins TRBV6-2 or TRBV6-3 to TRBJ2-5; 7 nucleotides match TRBD1. The CDR3 is 14 residues long. CDR1 is MNHEY and CDR2 is SVGEGT in the germline V gene. V was pared by 4 bases and J by 1 base, with 3 bases of the junction left unmatched. The CDR3 DNA, read in part, is TGTGCCAGCAGTTCTTGGGACAGCCAAGAGACC. The encoded protein is CASSSWDSQET. The full CDR3 protein is CASSSWDSQETQYF.

This clone was detected ten times or more. The observed sequence ends 3 residues before the CDR3 terminus, with the missing tail filled in from the germline J gene. The genes are TRBV7-2 and TRBJ1-2, with D tentatively TRBD1 (6 bases). V lost 5 bases and J 5 bases, leaving 15 bases between the germline ends. Germline CDR1 SGHTA, CDR2 FQGNSA. This CDR3 has 14 amino acids. The CDR3 loop is CASSPGPRGYGYTF. The DNA read from the CDR3 is TGTGCCAGCAGCCCCGGGCCCAGGGGATATGGC.

There are many counts of this clone. The read is 3 residues too short to cover the CDR3 end, so that end is filled in from the germline J gene. The V gene is TRBV7-9, the J gene TRBJ2-7; D is uncertain. The CDR3 is 12 amino acids. Germline V CDR1 and CDR2: SEHNR, FQNEAQ (reference sequence). Between the trimmed V and J ends, which lost 1 base and 6 bases, there was a span of 7 bases. CDR3 bases read: TGTGCCAGCAGCTTAGGAGCTGTCGAG. It is translated as CASSLGAVE. The full CDR3 protein is CASSLGAVEQYF.

This clone was detected only a few times. From the germline J gene comes the end of the CDR3, since the read stops 3 residues before it. The chain couples TRBV18 to TRBJ2-2; D is perhaps TRBD1 (6 bases). Per germline, CDR1 KGHSH and CDR2 LQKENI. The CDR3 loop spans 15 amino acids. Incomplete CDR3 DNA: TGTGCCAGCTCCCACCGGGACACAACTAATGAAAAG. This encodes CASSHRDTTNEK. The whole CDR3 region reads CASSHRDTTNEKLFF.

The table lists this clone with many counts. Sequencing ends 3 residues short of the CDR3 end; the germline J gene provides the rest. The chain joins TRBV4-2 to TRBJ1-5; TRBD1 might be the D (6 bases). The V end was cut by 0 bases, the J end by 0 bases, with 9 bases between. Germline lookup yields CDR1 LGHNA and CDR2 YNFKEQ. The CDR3 spans 16 residues. The part of the CDR3 DNA that was read is TGTGCCAGCAGCCAAGAGACAGGAGCTAGCAATCAGCCC. Its protein product is CASSQETGASNQP. The full CDR3 protein reads CASSQETGASNQPQHF.

On this clone itself: The sequenced fragment ends 3 residues before the CDR3 boundary, so the rest is inferred from the germline J gene. This chain joins TRBV11-2 and TRBJ2-1, with D possibly matching TRBD2 (6 bases). The V end lost 3 bases, the J end lost 8 bases, and 14 bases lay between the germline ends. CDR1 SGHAT and CDR2 FQNNGV come from the germline V gene. The CDR3 is made up of 14 amino acids. The DNA read from the CDR3 is TGTGCCAGCAGCTTCGGACTACTTAGCGATGAG. This translates into CASSFGLLSDE. The complete CDR3 reads CASSFGLLSDEQFF.

Regarding this clone: The read terminates 3 residues before the CDR3 end, so the remaining end is supplied by the germline J gene. V gene TRBV5-1 combines with J gene TRBJ2-5; D is uncertain. Germline V gene lookup returns CDR1 SGHRS and CDR2 YFSETQ. CDR3 length: 14 residues. CDR3 loop: CASSLGSATDTQYF. Partial CDR3 DNA: TGCGCCAGCAGCTTGGGGTCGGCTACAGATACC.

This clone was recorded many times. From the germline J gene comes the end of the CDR3, since the read stops 3 residues before it. The chain recombines TRBV7-9 with TRBJ2-5, with TRBD2 matching 8 bases. With V trimmed by 3 bases and J by 5 bases, 5 bases remained unmatched. The CDR3 contains 14 residues. The germline CDR1 and CDR2 sequences are SEHNR and FQNEAQ (reference sequence). This chain's CDR3 is CASSLGLGYETQYF. The covered CDR3 bases are TGTGCCAGCAGCTTGGGACTAGGGTACGAGACC.